The 20 T cell receptor beta chains presented below share a single source sample, sequenced in a study of T cell responses to AZD1222 COVID-19 vaccine (dated by TCRdb to about 2021). Library preparation was by the immunoSEQ multiplex PCR assay. TCRdb mirrors the immuneACCESS table, restricted to in-frame sequences. Some clones are absent from its copies; in checked studies, under half trace to an unresolved V gene, and the reason for the others is unknown. The sample contains some 120,000 clones, around nine tenths of them found a single time. The biggest ten clones account for less than 30% of the sample. Reading the label with the study, this specimen's time point is: baseline before first vaccination. Source: peripheral blood, taken on day 0 of AZD1222 vaccination. The receptors come from an adult in good health.

This chain links TRBV7-9 with TRBJ2-3; tentatively, D is TRBD1 (5 bases). CDR3 length: 13 residues. The V end lost 6 bases, the J end lost 2 bases, and 9 bases lay between the germline ends. Germline CDR1 is SEHNR and CDR2 is FQNEAQ (reference sequence). CDR3 sequence reads: CASRQVVTDTQYF. CDR3 DNA: TGTGCCAGCAGACAGGTCGTCACAGATACGCAGTATTTT.

This clone showed up just a few times. Other DNA sequences in this specimen translate into the identical CDR3. The rearrangement links TRBV18 to TRBJ1-1, with D unresolved. The CDR3 contains 13 residues. The germline V gene encodes CDR1 KGHSH and CDR2 LQKENI. V was cut by 3 bases and J by 5 bases, with 10 bases left in between. The DNA of the CDR3 is TGTGCCAGCTCACCGTCGGGTGGAACTGAAGCTTTCTTT. It codes for CASSPSGGTEAFF.

The chain is built from TRBV2 and TRBJ2-1; no clear D gene. V lost 4 bases and J lost 8, with 6 bases in between. Germline V CDR1 and CDR2: SNHLY, FYNNEI. This CDR3 comprises 11 residues. CDR3 loop: CASSGFDEQFF. In DNA form, the CDR3 reads TGTGCCAGCAGTGGCTTTGATGAGCAGTTCTTC.

The chain recombines TRBV9 with TRBJ2-2; 9 nucleotides line up with TRBD1. V dropped 0 bases and J dropped 3; count of bases not matched to a gene: 0. The V gene's germline CDR1 is SGDLS and CDR2 YYNGEE. There are 15 residues in the CDR3. The CDR3 nucleotides are TGTGCCAGCAGCGTAGGACAGGGGGACACCGGGGAGCTGTTTTTT. Amino acid sequence: CASSVGQGDTGELFF. Full variable domain (rest looked up from reference TRBV9 and TRBJ2-2): DSGVTQTPKHLITATGQRVTLRCSPRSGDLSVYWYQQSLDQGLQFLIQYYNGEERAKGNILERFSAQQFPDLHSELNLSSLELGDSALYFCASSVGQGDTGELFFGEGSRLTVL.

The rearrangement uses TRBV5-1 and TRBJ1-1, with D perhaps matching TRBD1 (6 bases). Germline V gives CDR1 SGHRS, CDR2 YFSETQ. The CDR3 spans 18 residues. The V gene lost 0 bases and the J gene lost 4 bases, with 22 bases spanning the gap. In nucleotides, the CDR3 is TGCGCCAGCAGCTTGGATTTCGGACAGCCCCCTATGACCACTGAAGCTTTCTTT. Translation: CASSLDFGQPPMTTEAFF.

The chain combines TRBV10-3 with TRBJ2-3; unclear D gene. Germline loops: CDR1 ENHRY, CDR2 SYGVKD. V was pared by 0 bases and J by 1 base, with 11 bases between. The CDR3 extends over 16 amino acids. Here the CDR3 DNA reads TGTGCCATCAGTGAGTCGGGCGGTAGTGGCACAGATACGCAGTATTTT. This encodes CAISESGGSGTDTQYF.

The V call is TRBV5-1, the J call TRBJ2-2; no clear D gene. The CDR3 length is 15 residues. V lost 3 bases and J lost 2, with 11 bases in between. CDR1 is SGHRS, CDR2 YFSETQ, per germline. The CDR3, as DNA: TGCGCCAGCAGCTCCGGATCTTTTAACACCGGGGAGCTGTTTTTT. It encodes CASSSGSFNTGELFF.

The J gene is TRBJ1-1, the V gene TRBV5-1; 7 nucleotides match TRBD1. V lost 4 bases, J lost 7 bases, and 16 bases stayed unmatched. Germline-derived CDR1 and CDR2 are SGHRS and YFSETQ. This CDR3 has 16 amino acids. The CDR3 sequence is CASSPSGRGGHIEAFF. The CDR3 DNA reads TGCGCCAGCAGCCCATCTGGCAGGGGGGGACATATTGAAGCTTTCTTT.

This clone is a singleton in its sample. V usage is TRBV3-1 (or the pseudogene TRBV3-2) and J usage is TRBJ1-5; the D is unclear. The CDR3 extends over 13 amino acids. Trimming removed 1 base from V and 8 bases from J, with 9 bases in between. CDR1 and CDR2 from the germline V gene are LGHDT and YNNKEL (reference sequence). The CDR3 coding sequence is TGTGCCAGCAGCCAAGGGTGGATCGAGCCCCAGCATTTT. Encoded protein: CASSQGWIEPQHF.

The J gene is TRBJ2-7, the V gene TRBV7-3; tentative D call: TRBD1 (6 bases). The germline V gene has CDR1 SGHTA and CDR2 FQGTGA. Trimming shortened V by 1 base and J by 1 base, and 8 bases separated the two germline ends. CDR3 length equals 14 residues. The CDR3 protein is CASSLNGQSYEQYF. CDR3 coding DNA: TGTGCCAGCAGCTTAAATGGACAGTCCTACGAGCAGTACTTC.

This chain uses TRBV5-1 with TRBJ1-6; D ambiguous. CDR3 length: 14 amino acids. The V gene lost 4 bases and the J gene lost 10 bases, with 15 bases spanning the gap. Germline V CDR1 and CDR2: SGHRS, YFSETQ. The CDR3 DNA follows: TGCGCCAGCAGCCTGGACCTCCCCAGGTCACCCCTCCACTTT. This translates into CASSLDLPRSPLHF. The variable domain in full, completed from reference TRBV5-1 and TRBJ1-6, reads KAGVTQTPRYLIKTRGQQVTLSCSPISGHRSVSWYQQTPGQGLQFLFEYFSETQRNKGNFPGRFSGRQFSNSRSEMNVSTLELGDSALYLCASSLDLPRSPLHFGNGTRLTVT.

The chain couples TRBV11-1 to TRBJ1-1, with TRBD1 as a possible D gene (5 bases). Germline V gene lookup returns CDR1 SGHAT and CDR2 FQDESV (reference sequence). The V and J ends lost 7 bases and 2 bases respectively, with 17 bases between them. This CDR3 has 15 residues. The CDR3 sequence: CASTRTAQGNTEAFF. In DNA form, the CDR3 reads TGTGCCAGCACCCGAACGGCCCAGGGTAACACTGAAGCTTTCTTT.

The chain recombines TRBV19 with TRBJ2-1, with a possible D match to TRBD2 (6 bases). The CDR3 runs 15 residues. Germline assignment: CDR1 LNHDA and CDR2 SQIVND (reference sequence). Trimming cost V 7 bases and J 0 bases, with 13 bases left between them. The CDR3 reads CASTFRESSYNEQFF. CDR3 coding DNA: TGTGCCAGTACCTTCCGGGAGAGCTCCTACAATGAGCAGTTCTTC.

The chain couples TRBV10-2 to TRBJ1-2; D remains ambiguous. The V gene's germline CDR1 is WSHSY and CDR2 SAAADI. This CDR3 region has 13 residues. V was trimmed by 8 bases and J by 2 bases, leaving 12 bases between them. The CDR3 DNA reads TGCGCCAGCTTTAGAGATTCGAACTATGGCTACACCTTC. It encodes CASFRDSNYGYTF.

The genes are TRBV14 and TRBJ2-7, with D unclear. The CDR3 covers 11 residues. From germline, CDR1 is SGHDN and CDR2 FVKESK. Trimming shortened V by 3 bases and J by 2 bases, and 2 bases separated the two germline ends. The CDR3 region has the DNA TGTGCCAGCAGCCAGGCCTACGAGCAGTACTTC. Its protein product is CASSQAYEQYF.

This rearrangement joins TRBV7-3 to TRBJ2-1, with a tentative D call TRBD2 (5 bases). V lost 4 bases, J lost 8 bases, and 21 bases lay in between. This CDR3 region has 16 residues. Germline CDR1 is SGHTA and CDR2 is FQGTGA. CDR3 bases: TGTGCCAGCAGCTCGTATAGCGATATGTCAGGCGATGAGCAGTTCTTC. Its protein is CASSSYSDMSGDEQFF.

The V gene is TRBV7-9, the J gene TRBJ2-3; 10 positions match TRBD2. CDR3 length: 15 residues. J lost 3 bases, V lost 4 bases, and 4 bases had no gene match. In germline, CDR1 is SEHNR, CDR2 FQNEAQ (reference sequence). The CDR3 protein is CASSSWTSGTDTQYF. The CDR3 DNA reads as TGTGCCAGCAGCTCCTGGACTAGCGGAACAGATACGCAGTATTTT.

This chain uses TRBV19 with TRBJ1-2, with a tentative D call TRBD1 (6 bases). The CDR3 extends over 14 amino acids. Trimming took off 6 bases at V and 7 bases at J, with 18 bases between the two ends. CDR1 is LNHDA, CDR2 SQIVND, per germline (reference sequence). The CDR3 spells CASSRRGSFGGYTF. The CDR3 region has the DNA TGTGCCAGTAGCCGCAGGGGTAGTTTCGGTGGCTACACCTTC.

This clone was seen more than once but under ten times. The V call is TRBV6-5, the J call TRBJ1-5, with 9 positions matching TRBD1. Germline loops: CDR1 MNHEY, CDR2 SVGAGI. The CDR3 is 15 residues long. The ends lost 2 bases at V and 5 bases at J; junction bases unmatched: 4. CDR3 sequence (DNA): TGTGCCAGCAGTTACCCGGGACAGGGATATCAGCCCCAGCATTTT. Translating gives CASSYPGQGYQPQHF.

The gene calls are TRBV28 and TRBJ1-5; D gene ambiguous. The CDR3 length is 13 residues. The ends were cut back, 5 bases at V and 3 bases at J, with 8 bases in the middle. The germline gives CDR1 MDHEN, CDR2 SYDVKM. CDR3 DNA: TGTGCCAGCAGTGCAGCGTACAATCAGCCCCAGCATTTT. Translation gives CASSAAYNQPQHF.